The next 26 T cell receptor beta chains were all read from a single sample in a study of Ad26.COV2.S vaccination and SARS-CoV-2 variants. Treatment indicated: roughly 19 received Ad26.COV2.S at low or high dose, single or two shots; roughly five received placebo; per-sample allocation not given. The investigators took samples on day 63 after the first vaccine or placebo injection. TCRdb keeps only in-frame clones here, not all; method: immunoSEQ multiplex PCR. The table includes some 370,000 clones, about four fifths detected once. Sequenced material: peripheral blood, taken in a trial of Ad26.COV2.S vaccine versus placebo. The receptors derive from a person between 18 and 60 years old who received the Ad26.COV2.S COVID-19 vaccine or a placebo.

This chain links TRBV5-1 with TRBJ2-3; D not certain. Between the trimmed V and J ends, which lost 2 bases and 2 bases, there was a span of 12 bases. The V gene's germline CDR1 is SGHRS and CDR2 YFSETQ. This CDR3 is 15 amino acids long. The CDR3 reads CASSFGRPNTDTQYF. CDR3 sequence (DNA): TGCGCCAGCAGCTTTGGACGGCCTAACACAGATACGCAGTATTTT.

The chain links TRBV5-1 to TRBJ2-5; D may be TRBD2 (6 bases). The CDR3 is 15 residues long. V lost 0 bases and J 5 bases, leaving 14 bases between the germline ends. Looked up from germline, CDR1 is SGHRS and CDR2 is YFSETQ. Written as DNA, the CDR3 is TGCGCCAGCAGCTTGGATCCCGGGGGTGCGGAGACCCAGTACTTC. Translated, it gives CASSLDPGGAETQYF.

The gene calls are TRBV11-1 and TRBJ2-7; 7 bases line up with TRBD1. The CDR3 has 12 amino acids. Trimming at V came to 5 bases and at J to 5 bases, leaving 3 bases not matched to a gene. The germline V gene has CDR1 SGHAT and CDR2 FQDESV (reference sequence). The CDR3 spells CASSRQGHEQYF. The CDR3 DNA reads TGTGCCAGCAGCAGACAGGGCCACGAGCAGTACTTC.

CDR3 protein: CAWSAKPWTGNTEAFF. CDR3 in DNA: TGTGCCTGGAGTGCGAAGCCATGGACAGGTAACACTGAAGCTTTCTTT. This chain connects TRBV30 to TRBJ1-1; 7 bases fit TRBD1. Losses at the gene ends were 1 base for V and 2 bases for J; bases not matched to a gene: 10. The CDR3 is 16 residues long. Germline CDR1 and CDR2: GTSNPN and SVGIG (reference sequence).

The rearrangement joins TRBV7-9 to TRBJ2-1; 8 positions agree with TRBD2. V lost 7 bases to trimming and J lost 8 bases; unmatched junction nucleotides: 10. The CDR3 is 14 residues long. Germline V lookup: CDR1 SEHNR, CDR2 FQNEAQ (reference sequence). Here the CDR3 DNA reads TGTGCCAGCAACATCGGGACTAGAGTTGATGAGCAGTTCTTC. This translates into CASNIGTRVDEQFF.

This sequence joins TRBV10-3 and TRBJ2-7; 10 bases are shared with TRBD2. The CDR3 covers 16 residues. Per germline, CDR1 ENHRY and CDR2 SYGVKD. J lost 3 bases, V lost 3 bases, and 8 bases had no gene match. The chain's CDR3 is CAISDGWASGGYEQYF. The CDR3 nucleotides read TGTGCCATCAGTGATGGGTGGGCTAGCGGGGGCTACGAGCAGTACTTC.

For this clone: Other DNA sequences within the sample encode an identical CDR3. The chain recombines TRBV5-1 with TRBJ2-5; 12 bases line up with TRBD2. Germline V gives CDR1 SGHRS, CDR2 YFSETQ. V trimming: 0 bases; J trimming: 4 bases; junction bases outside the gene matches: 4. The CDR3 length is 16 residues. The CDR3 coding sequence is TGCGCCAGCAGCTTGGGACTAGCGGGAGTGGGAGAGACCCAGTACTTC. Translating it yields CASSLGLAGVGETQYF.

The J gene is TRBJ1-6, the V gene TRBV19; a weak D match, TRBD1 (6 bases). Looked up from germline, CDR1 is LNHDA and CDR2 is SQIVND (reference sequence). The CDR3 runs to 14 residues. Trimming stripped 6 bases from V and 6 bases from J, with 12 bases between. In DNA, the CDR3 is TGTGCCAGTAGGGAGGACAGTCTTAATTCACCCCTCCACTTT. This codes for CASREDSLNSPLHF. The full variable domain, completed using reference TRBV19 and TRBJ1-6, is DGGITQSPKYLFRKEGQNVTLSCEQNLNHDAMYWYRQDPGQGLRLIYYSQIVNDFQKGDIAEGYSVSREKKESFPLTVTSAQKNPTAFYLCASREDSLNSPLHFGNGTRLTVT.

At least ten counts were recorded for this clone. The CDR3 loop is CAIATGYEQYF. DNA for the CDR3: TGTGCCATCGCTACAGGTTACGAGCAGTACTTC. The J gene is TRBJ2-7, the V gene TRBV10-3, with D perhaps matching TRBD1 (5 bases). The CDR3 is 11 amino acids. Germline V gives CDR1 ENHRY, CDR2 SYGVKD. V was clipped by 8 bases and J by 4 bases, with 9 bases between them.

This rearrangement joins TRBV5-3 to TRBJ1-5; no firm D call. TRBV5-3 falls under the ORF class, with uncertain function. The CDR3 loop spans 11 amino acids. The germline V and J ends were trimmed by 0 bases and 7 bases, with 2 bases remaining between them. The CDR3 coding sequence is TGTGCCAGAAGCTTGGACCAGCCCCAGCATTTT. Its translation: CARSLDQPQHF.

DNA for the CDR3: TGTGCCAGTAGTATGAGGCAGCAAGAGACCCAGTACTTC. Translating gives CASSMRQQETQYF. The genes are TRBV19 and TRBJ2-5; D not resolved. The ends were cut back, 3 bases at V and 2 bases at J, with 7 bases in the middle. From germline, CDR1 is LNHDA and CDR2 SQIVND (reference sequence). The CDR3 spans 13 residues. The entire variable domain, with the rest obtained from reference TRBV19 and TRBJ2-5, is as follows: DGGITQSPKYLFRKEGQNVTLSCEQNLNHDAMYWYRQDPGQGLRLIYYSQIVNDFQKGDIAEGYSVSREKKESFPLTVTSAQKNPTAFYLCASSMRQQETQYFGPGTRLLVL.

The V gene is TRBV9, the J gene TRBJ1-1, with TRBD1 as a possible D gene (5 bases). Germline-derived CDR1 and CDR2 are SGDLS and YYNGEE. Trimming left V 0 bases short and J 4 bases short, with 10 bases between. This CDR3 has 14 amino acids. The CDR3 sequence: CASSVGLGGTEAFF. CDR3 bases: TGTGCCAGCAGCGTAGGTCTGGGGGGCACTGAAGCTTTCTTT.

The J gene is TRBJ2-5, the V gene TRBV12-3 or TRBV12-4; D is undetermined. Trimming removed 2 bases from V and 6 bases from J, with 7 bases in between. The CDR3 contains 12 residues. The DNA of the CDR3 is TGTGCCAGCAGTTTATCTGAGAAGACCCAGTACTTC. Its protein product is CASSLSEKTQYF.

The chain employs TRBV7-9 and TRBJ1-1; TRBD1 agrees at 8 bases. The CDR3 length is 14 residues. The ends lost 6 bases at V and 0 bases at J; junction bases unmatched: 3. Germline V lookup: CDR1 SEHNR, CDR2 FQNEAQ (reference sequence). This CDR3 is CASSRTGMNTEAFF. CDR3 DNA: TGTGCCAGCAGTCGGACAGGGATGAACACTGAAGCTTTCTTT.

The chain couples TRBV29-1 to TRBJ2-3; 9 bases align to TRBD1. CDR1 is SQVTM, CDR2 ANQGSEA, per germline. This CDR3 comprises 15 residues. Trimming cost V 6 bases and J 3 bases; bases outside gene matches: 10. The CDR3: CSVVTDRGWTDTQYF. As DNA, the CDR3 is TGCAGCGTCGTAACAGACAGGGGGTGGACAGATACGCAGTATTTT.

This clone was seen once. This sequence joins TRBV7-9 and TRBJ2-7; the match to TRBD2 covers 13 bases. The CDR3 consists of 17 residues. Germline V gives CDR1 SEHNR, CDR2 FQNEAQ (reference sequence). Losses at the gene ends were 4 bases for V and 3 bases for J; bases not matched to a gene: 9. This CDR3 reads CASSSGTSGALFYEQYF. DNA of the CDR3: TGTGCCAGCAGCTCCGGGACTAGCGGGGCGTTATTCTACGAGCAGTACTTC. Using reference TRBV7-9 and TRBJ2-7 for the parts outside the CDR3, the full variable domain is DTGVSQNPRHKITKRGQNVTFRCDPISEHNRLYWYRQTLGQGPEFLTYFQNEAQLEKSRLLSDRFSAERPKGSFSTLEIQRTEQGDSAMYLCASSSGTSGALFYEQYFGPGTRLTVT.

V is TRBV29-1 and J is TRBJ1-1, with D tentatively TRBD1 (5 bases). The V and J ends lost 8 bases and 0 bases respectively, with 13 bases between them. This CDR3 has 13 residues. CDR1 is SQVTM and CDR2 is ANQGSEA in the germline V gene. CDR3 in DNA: TGCAGCTGCAGTGGGGGGATGAACACTGAAGCTTTCTTT. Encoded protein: CSCSGGMNTEAFF.

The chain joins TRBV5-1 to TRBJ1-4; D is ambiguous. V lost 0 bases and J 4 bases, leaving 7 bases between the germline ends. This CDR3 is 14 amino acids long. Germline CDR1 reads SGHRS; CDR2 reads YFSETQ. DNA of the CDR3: TGCGCCAGCAGCTTGGGTCAGCGTAATGAAAAACTGTTTTTT. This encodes CASSLGQRNEKLFF.

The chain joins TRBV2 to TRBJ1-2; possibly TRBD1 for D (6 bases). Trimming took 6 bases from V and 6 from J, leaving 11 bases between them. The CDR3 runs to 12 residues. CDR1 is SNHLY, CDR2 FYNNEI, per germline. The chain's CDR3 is CASRVGGDGYTF. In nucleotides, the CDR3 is TGTGCCAGCAGAGTAGGGGGTGATGGCTACACCTTC.

The CDR3 protein is CASSQKGGADTQYF. In nucleotides, the CDR3 is TGTGCCAGCAGCCAAAAGGGGGGGGCAGATACGCAGTATTTT. The chain employs TRBV16 and TRBJ2-3; D possibly corresponds to TRBD2 (7 bases). The CDR3 has 14 amino acids. V was clipped by 2 bases and J by 4 bases, with 10 bases between them. Germline V lookup: CDR1 KGHSY, CDR2 FQNENV. The complete variable domain, with remaining parts taken from reference TRBV16 and TRBJ2-3, reads GEEVAQTPKHLVRGEGQKAKLYCAPIKGHSYVFWYQQVLKNEFKFLISFQNENVFDETGMPKERFSAKCLPNSPCSLEIQATKLEDSAVYFCASSQKGGADTQYFGPGTRLTVL.

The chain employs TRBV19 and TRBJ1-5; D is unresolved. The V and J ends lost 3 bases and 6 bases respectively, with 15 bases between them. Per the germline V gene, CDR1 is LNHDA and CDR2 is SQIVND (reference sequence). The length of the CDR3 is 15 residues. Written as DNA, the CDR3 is TGTGCCAGTAGTATTTCTGGGCCCGGCTCTCAGCCCCAGCATTTT. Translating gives CASSISGPGSQPQHF.

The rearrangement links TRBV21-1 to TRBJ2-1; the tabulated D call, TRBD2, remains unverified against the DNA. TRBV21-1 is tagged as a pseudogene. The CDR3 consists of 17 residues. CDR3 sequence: CASSPPVQGTSGNEQFF. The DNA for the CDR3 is TGTGCCAGCAGCCCTCCTGTACAGGGCACTAGCGGCAATGAGCAGTTCTTC.

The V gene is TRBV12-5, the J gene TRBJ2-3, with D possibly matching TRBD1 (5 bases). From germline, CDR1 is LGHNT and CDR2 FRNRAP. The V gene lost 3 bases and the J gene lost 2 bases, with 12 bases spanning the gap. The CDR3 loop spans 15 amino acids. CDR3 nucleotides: TGTGCTAGTGGTTTTGCAGGGAAGACCACAGATACGCAGTATTTT. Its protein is CASGFAGKTTDTQYF.

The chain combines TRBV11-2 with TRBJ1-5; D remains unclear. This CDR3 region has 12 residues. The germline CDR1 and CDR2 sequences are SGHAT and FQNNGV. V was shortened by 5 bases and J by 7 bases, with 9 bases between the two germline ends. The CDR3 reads CASSVLGQPQHF. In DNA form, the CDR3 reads TGTGCCAGCAGCGTCCTAGGGCAGCCCCAGCATTTT.

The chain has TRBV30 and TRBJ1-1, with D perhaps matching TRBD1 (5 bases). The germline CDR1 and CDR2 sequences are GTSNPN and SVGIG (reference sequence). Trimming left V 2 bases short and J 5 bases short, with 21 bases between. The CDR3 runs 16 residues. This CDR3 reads CAWSQPGRGGLTEAFF. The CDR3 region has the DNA TGTGCCTGGAGTCAACCGGGACGGGGAGGGTTAACTGAAGCTTTCTTT.

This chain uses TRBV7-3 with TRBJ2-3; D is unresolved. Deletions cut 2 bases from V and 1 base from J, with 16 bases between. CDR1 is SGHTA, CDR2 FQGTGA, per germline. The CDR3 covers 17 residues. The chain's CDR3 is CASSLYAVPIGTDTQYF. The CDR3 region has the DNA TGTGCCAGCAGCTTATACGCGGTACCTATCGGCACAGATACGCAGTATTTT.